This T cell receptor beta chain originates from a study of identical twins. Study-wide results and caveats: There is a chance that invariant MAIT and iNKT cells partially muddied zero-insertion analyses. Beta clonotypes that were abundant in cord blood contained fewer insertions, a pattern absent from memory repertoires.

As to this clonotype: The antigen is not known.

The CDR3 sequence is 13 residues long. V trimming: 10 bases; J trimming: 6 bases; junction bases outside the gene matches: 11. Germline V CDR1 and CDR2: SNHLY, FYNNEI. Via MiXCR, TCRdb re-called the 5' RACE reads, giving one row per CDR3 protein. The sample includes approximately 680,000 distinct CDR3 sequences, just over 7% of them seen just once. A further study also used this sample, focusing on yellow fever vaccine responses in identical twins.

The genes are TRBV2 and TRBJ1-2; 7 nucleotides align to TRBD1. The sequenced material came from PBMCs. This TCR was sampled from a woman between 18 and 29 years old in good health. The CDR3 nucleotides are TGTGCCAACGAAATAGTAGGGGGCGATGGCTACACCTTC. This gives the protein CANEIVGGDGYTF.